This TCR beta chain was retrieved from a study of T-cell memory formation after mild COVID-19. Via MiXCR, TCRdb re-called the 5' RACE reads, giving one row per CDR3 protein. The sample holds about 210,000 distinct CDR3 sequences, approximately 10% seen once. The CDR3 has 16 amino acids. Germline V gene data show CDR1 as SGHTA and CDR2 as FQGNSA. V lost 6 bases and J 6 bases, leaving 22 bases between the germline ends. V gene TRBV7-2 combines with J gene TRBJ2-3; D possibly corresponds to TRBD2 (5 bases). The sequencing input was PBMCs or a T cell subset sorted from them (not recorded which). This receptor was identified in a man in his late teens or twenties who had mild COVID-19 (a few samples of this study predate the infection). Cell type and time point are not known. CDR3 residues: CASSNWEPLAGDTQYF. CDR3 sequence (DNA): TGTGCCAGCAGTAATTGGGAACCGCTAGCTGGGGATACGCAGTATTTT.